Below are 15 T cell receptor beta chains sequenced from a single sample in a study of spatial heterogeneity in lung cancer. This sample's time point: blood at routine non-recurrence follow-up after resection. TCRdb processed the 5' RACE reads anew with MiXCR; each CDR3 protein has one entry. The table has more than 75,000 distinct CDR3 sequences, roughly 21% seen once. The input for sequencing was PBMCs, taken at follow-up. These receptors all come from a male donor with early-stage non-small cell lung cancer.

The chain couples TRBV20-1 to TRBJ2-3; no clear D gene. The CDR3 sequence is 14 residues long. Germline V lookup: CDR1 DFQATT, CDR2 SNEGSKA (reference sequence). V gave up 6 bases and J gave up 0 bases, with 13 bases separating them. DNA for the CDR3: TGCAGTGCGCCCCCCTGGCGGAGCACAGATACGCAGTATTTT. This translates into CSAPPWRSTDTQYF.

This clonotype was seen a handful of times. This chain joins TRBV19 and TRBJ2-3, with no clear D. CDR1 is LNHDA, CDR2 SQIVND, per germline (reference sequence). V was cut by 8 bases and J by 2 bases, with 14 bases left in between. This CDR3 comprises 14 residues. Written as DNA, the CDR3 is TGTGCCAGTGCCTCGACCGGGTCCACAGATACGCAGTATTTT. It codes for CASASTGSTDTQYF.

The chain is built from TRBV20-1 and TRBJ2-1; no definite D call. This CDR3 has 11 amino acids. Looked up from germline, CDR1 is DFQATT and CDR2 is SNEGSKA (reference sequence). V gave up 6 bases and J gave up 3 bases, with 6 bases separating them. CDR3 sequence (DNA): TGCAGTGCAACAATCTACAATGAGCAGTTCTTC. As protein: CSATIYNEQFF.

The CDR3 DNA reads as TGTGCCAGCAGCCCTCGGGAAAGCCCTAGCAATCAGCCCCAGCATTTT. As protein: CASSPRESPSNQPQHF. This rearrangement joins TRBV11-2 to TRBJ1-5; unclear D gene. The germline CDR1 and CDR2 sequences are SGHAT and FQNNGV. The CDR3 length is 16 residues. The V and J ends lost 5 bases and 0 bases respectively, with 14 bases between them.

The V call is TRBV20-1, the J call TRBJ2-1; D tentatively reads TRBD1 or TRBD2 (5 bases each). The V and J ends lost 0 bases and 1 base respectively, with 13 bases between them. Germline CDR1 is DFQATT and CDR2 is SNEGSKA (reference sequence). The CDR3 is made up of 16 amino acids. The CDR3 sequence: CSARDTGTQSYNEQFF. In DNA, the CDR3 is TGCAGTGCTAGAGACACCGGGACCCAATCCTACAATGAGCAGTTCTTC.

This clonotype was seen repeatedly, ten times or more. The rearrangement links TRBV23-1 to TRBJ1-1, with D tentatively TRBD1 (5 bases). TRBV23-1 counts as an open reading frame of uncertain function. Trimming shortened V by 0 bases and J by 3 bases, and 14 bases separated the two germline ends. This CDR3 contains 16 residues. The CDR3 spells CASSQSSPGRDTEAFF. CDR3 sequence (DNA): TGCGCCAGCAGTCAATCGAGCCCCGGCAGGGACACTGAAGCTTTCTTT.

This clonotype has ten or more counts. Here the CDR3 DNA reads TGTGCCAGCAGCACCCGACTAGCCCCTGGGGAGCTGTTTTTT. It specifies CASSTRLAPGELFF. The chain couples TRBV9 to TRBJ2-2; 7 nucleotides match TRBD2. Germline V gives CDR1 SGDLS, CDR2 YYNGEE. Losses at the gene ends were 4 bases for V and 8 bases for J; bases not matched to a gene: 8. This CDR3 spans 14 amino acids.

This clonotype was detected ten times or more. This chain connects TRBV7-6 to TRBJ2-7, with D perhaps assigned TRBD1 or TRBD2 (6 bases each). The CDR3 is 13 amino acids. V was cut by 4 bases and J by 5 bases, with 12 bases left in between. CDR1 and CDR2 (germline): SGHVS, FNYEAQ. The CDR3 is CASSYGGGDEQYV. CDR3 nucleotides: TGTGCCAGCAGCTACGGAGGGGGTGACGAGCAGTACGTC.

This clonotype was counted many times. The V gene is TRBV5-1, the J gene TRBJ1-2; 7 positions agree with TRBD1. Trimming at V came to 0 bases and at J to 3 bases, leaving 2 bases not matched to a gene. Germline-derived CDR1 and CDR2 are SGHRS and YFSETQ. The CDR3 has 14 residues. The CDR3 reads CASSLVGTDYGYTF. CDR3 DNA: TGCGCCAGCAGCTTGGTCGGGACAGACTATGGCTACACCTTC.

As to this clonotype: At one end the junction does not follow the germline gene, possibly because of a read error. J is TRBJ2-3 and V is TRBV19; a possible D gene is TRBD1 (6 bases). Per the germline V gene, CDR1 is LNHDA and CDR2 is SQIVND (reference sequence). The CDR3 is 15 residues long. This CDR3 is CTSSTPGHSTDTQYF. For the CDR3, the DNA is TGTACCAGTAGTACCCCGGGACACAGCACAGATACGCAGTATTTT.

A note on this clonotype: One end of the junction fails to match germline, which may point to a read error. The V and J genes are TRBV27 and TRBJ2-2, with a tentative D call TRBD1 (6 bases). Germline CDR1 reads MNHEY; CDR2 reads SMNVEV (reference sequence). The length of the CDR3 is 14 residues. The CDR3 DNA reads TGTGCCAGCAGTTTAAGGCAGGGGTACACCGGGGAGCTTTTT. As protein: CASSLRQGYTGELF.

The sample holds many counts of this clonotype. V and J are TRBV20-1 and TRBJ2-7, with 7 bases fitting TRBD1. Trimming at V came to 3 bases and at J to 1 base, leaving 3 bases not matched to a gene. This CDR3 region has 13 residues. Germline V gene lookup returns CDR1 DFQATT and CDR2 SNEGSKA (reference sequence). The CDR3 loop reads CSASEDRSYEQYF. The DNA for the CDR3 is TGCAGTGCTAGCGAGGACAGGTCCTACGAGCAGTACTTC.

Here the CDR3 DNA reads TGCGCCAGCAGGGCGGGACAGAGTAGCAATCAGCCCCAGCATTTT. This translates into CASRAGQSSNQPQHF. The V and J genes are TRBV5-1 and TRBJ1-5, with 7 nucleotides matching TRBD1. The ends lost 5 bases at V and 0 bases at J; junction bases unmatched: 5. Germline CDR1 and CDR2: SGHRS and YFSETQ. The CDR3 has 15 residues.

The DNA for the CDR3 is TGCAGTGCCCTGGGACAGTCCAACACTGAAGCTTTCTTT. Residues: CSALGQSNTEAFF. J is TRBJ1-1 and V is TRBV20-1; 7 bases are shared with TRBD1. Trimming at V came to 6 bases and at J to 2 bases, leaving 6 bases not matched to a gene. The CDR3 totals 13 residues. Germline V gene sequence: CDR1 DFQATT, CDR2 SNEGSKA (reference sequence).

The chain has TRBV6-5 and TRBJ1-4, with D possibly TRBD1 on 6 matching bases. The germline V gene has CDR1 MNHEY and CDR2 SVGAGI. The CDR3 sequence is 15 residues long. Between the trimmed V and J ends, which lost 4 bases and 8 bases, there was a span of 17 bases. For the CDR3, the DNA is TGTGCCAGCAGTTCCACAGGGCTTTATGGGGAAAAACTGTTTTTT. Amino acids: CASSSTGLYGEKLFF.